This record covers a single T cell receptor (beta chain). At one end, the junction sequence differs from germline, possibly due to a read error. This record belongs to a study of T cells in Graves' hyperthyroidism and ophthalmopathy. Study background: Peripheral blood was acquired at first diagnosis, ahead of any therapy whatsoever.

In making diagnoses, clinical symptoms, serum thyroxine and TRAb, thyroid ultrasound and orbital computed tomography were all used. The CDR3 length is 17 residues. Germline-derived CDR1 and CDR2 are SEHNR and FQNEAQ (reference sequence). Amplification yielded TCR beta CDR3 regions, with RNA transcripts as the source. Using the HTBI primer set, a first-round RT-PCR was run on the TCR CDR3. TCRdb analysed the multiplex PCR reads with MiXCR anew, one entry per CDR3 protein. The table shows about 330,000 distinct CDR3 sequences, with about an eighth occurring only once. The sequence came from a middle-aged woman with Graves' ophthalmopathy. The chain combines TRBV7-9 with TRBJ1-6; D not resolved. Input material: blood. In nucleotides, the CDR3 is TGCGCCAGCAGCCCGTTAGGCCGGAGCAAAGCTACATCACCCCTCCACTTT. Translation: CASSPLGRSKATSPLHF. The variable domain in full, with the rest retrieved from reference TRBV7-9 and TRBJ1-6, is DTGVSQNPRHKITKRGQNVTFRCDPISEHNRLYWYRQTLGQGPEFLTYFQNEAQLEKSRLLSDRFSAERPKGSFSTLEIQRTEQGDSAMYLCASSPLGRSKATSPLHFGNGTRLTVT.